This passage covers 15 T cell receptor beta chains from one sample sequenced in a study of blood T cell repertoires in COVID-19. This table comes from immunoSEQ multiplex PCR, and its TCRdb copy is limited to in-frame clones, with some not included. The sample has under 250,000 clones, around four fifths seen once. Sequencing used peripheral blood. These receptors were taken from a woman in her sixties or seventies with active or convalescent COVID-19.

V is TRBV5-4 and J is TRBJ2-5, with D maybe TRBD1 (6 bases). Germline V gene data show CDR1 as SGHNT and CDR2 as YYREEE (reference sequence). CDR3 length: 15 amino acids. Trimming took off 2 bases at V and 1 base at J, with 12 bases between the two ends. The CDR3 loop is CASSFGQTLQETQYF. CDR3 DNA: TGTGCCAGCAGCTTTGGACAGACCCTCCAAGAGACCCAGTACTTC. The entire variable domain, with the rest obtained from reference TRBV5-4 and TRBJ2-5, is as follows: ETGVTQSPTHLIKTRGQQVTLRCSSQSGHNTVSWYQQALGQGPQFIFQYYREEENGRGNFPPRFSGLQFPNYSSELNVNALELDDSALYLCASSFGQTLQETQYFGPGTRLLVL.

The chain is built from TRBV28 and TRBJ1-6, with a tentative D call TRBD1 (6 bases). V was shortened by 3 bases and J by 0 bases, with 9 bases between the two germline ends. In germline, CDR1 is MDHEN, CDR2 SYDVKM. The length of the CDR3 is 16 residues. CDR3 nucleotide sequence: TGTGCCAGCAGTTTGGACAGCCTCTCCTATAATTCACCCCTCCACTTT. Translating gives CASSLDSLSYNSPLHF.

The chain couples TRBV5-6 to TRBJ1-6; maybe TRBD1 (6 bases). Trimming took 4 bases from V and 10 from J, leaving 24 bases between them. The germline V gene encodes CDR1 SGHDT and CDR2 YYEEEE. This CDR3 has 17 residues. CDR3 region: CASSPTKQYRVGSPLHF. DNA of the CDR3: TGTGCCAGCAGCCCCACGAAACAATACAGGGTCGGGTCACCCCTCCACTTT.

The genes are TRBV12-3 or TRBV12-4 and TRBJ1-1; possible D gene TRBD1, 6 bases. Trimming cost V 4 bases and J 1 base, with 7 bases left between them. CDR3 length: 13 residues. CDR3 DNA: TGTGCCAGCAGTTCGACAGGGAACACTGAAGCTTTCTTT. It codes for CASSSTGNTEAFF.

This clone was recorded only once. This sequence joins TRBV18 and TRBJ1-2; D is possibly TRBD1 (5 bases). This CDR3 is 16 amino acids long. V lost 2 bases and J 4 bases, leaving 17 bases between the germline ends. Per germline, CDR1 KGHSH and CDR2 LQKENI. CDR3 DNA sequence: TGTGCCAGCTCACCATTAATGACGGGGGTCGTCTATGGCTACACCTTC. Protein sequence: CASSPLMTGVVYGYTF.

The genes are TRBV10-3 and TRBJ1-2; TRBD1 matches 7 bases. V lost 9 bases and J lost 6; bases outside the gene matches: 7. The length of the CDR3 is 12 residues. Germline V gene lookup returns CDR1 ENHRY and CDR2 SYGVKD. The CDR3 protein is CAMTEGADGYTF. In DNA, the CDR3 is TGTGCCATGACAGAGGGGGCCGATGGCTACACCTTC.

V is TRBV5-6 and J is TRBJ2-3, with 10 bases fitting TRBD2. Looked up from germline, CDR1 is SGHDT and CDR2 is YYEEEE. This CDR3 spans 18 amino acids. Trimming at V came to 5 bases and at J to 0 bases, leaving 12 bases not matched to a gene. CDR3 amino acids: CASSPLSGRTPSTDTQYF. In nucleotides, the CDR3 is TGTGCCAGCAGTCCTCTTAGCGGGAGGACCCCTAGCACAGATACGCAGTATTTT.

The V and J genes are TRBV11-3 and TRBJ2-6, with D perhaps TRBD1 (5 bases). This CDR3 region has 15 residues. Trimming removed 5 bases at V and 2 bases at J, with 10 bases between. In germline, CDR1 is SGHNT, CDR2 YENEEA. Here the CDR3 DNA reads TGTGCCAGCAGCATACAGGTCGCTGGGGCCAACGTCCTGACTTTC. This codes for CASSIQVAGANVLTF. Using reference TRBV11-3 and TRBJ2-6 for the parts outside the CDR3, the full variable domain is EAGVVQSPRYKIIEKKQPVAFWCNPISGHNTLYWYLQNLGQGPELLIRYENEEAVDDSQLPKDRFSAERLKGVDSTLKIQPAELGDSAVYLCASSIQVAGANVLTFGAGSRLTVL.

V gene TRBV2 combines with J gene TRBJ1-3; D not resolved. CDR1 and CDR2 from the germline V gene are SNHLY and FYNNEI. The CDR3 sequence is 14 residues long. Deletions cut 7 bases from V and 0 bases from J, with 10 bases between. The CDR3 DNA is TGTGCCAGCATAGCCGGACTCTCTGGAAACACCATATATTTT. Protein product: CASIAGLSGNTIYF.

The table lists this clone with a count of one. The chain uses TRBV14 and TRBJ1-6, with D uncertain. The V and J ends lost 2 bases and 9 bases respectively, with 8 bases between them. Germline V gene sequence: CDR1 SGHDN, CDR2 FVKESK. CDR3 length: 13 amino acids. This CDR3 reads CASSQRNFSPLHF. The CDR3 coding sequence is TGTGCCAGCAGCCAACGTAACTTTTCACCCCTCCACTTT. The whole variable domain, filled in from reference TRBV14 and TRBJ1-6, reads EAGVTQFPSHSVIEKGQTVTLRCDPISGHDNLYWYRRVMGKEIKFLLHFVKESKQDESGMPNNRFLAERTGGTYSTLKVQPAELEDSGVYFCASSQRNFSPLHFGNGTRLTVT.

The chain links TRBV7-9 to TRBJ2-3; tentative D call: TRBD2 (5 bases). The CDR3 is made up of 14 amino acids. Germline CDR1 SEHNR, CDR2 FQNEAQ (reference sequence). V shed 3 bases and J shed 2 bases, with 9 bases lying between them. The CDR3 loop is CASSLIAITDTQYF. Here the CDR3 DNA reads TGTGCCAGCAGCTTGATAGCGATCACAGATACGCAGTATTTT. Combining the CDR3 with reference TRBV7-9 and TRBJ2-3 gives the whole variable domain DTGVSQNPRHKITKRGQNVTFRCDPISEHNRLYWYRQTLGQGPEFLTYFQNEAQLEKSRLLSDRFSAERPKGSFSTLEIQRTEQGDSAMYLCASSLIAITDTQYFGPGTRLTVL.

As DNA, the CDR3 is TGTGCCAGCAGCGGGGGAGGAACGGGCTACACCTTC. This encodes CASSGGGTGYTF. The chain recombines TRBV14 with TRBJ1-2; maybe TRBD1 (5 bases). The CDR3 loop spans 12 amino acids. V lost 5 bases, J lost 8 bases, and 12 bases lay in between. Per the germline V gene, CDR1 is SGHDN and CDR2 is FVKESK.

In this sample, this clone turned up a few times. V usage is TRBV3-1 (or the pseudogene TRBV3-2) and J usage is TRBJ2-7; TRBD2 matches at 12 bases. This CDR3 has 15 residues. Losses at the gene ends were 5 bases for V and 6 bases for J; bases not matched to a gene: 8. Germline assignment: CDR1 LGHDT and CDR2 YNNKEL (reference sequence). The DNA for the CDR3 is TGTGCCAGCAGCTCCCGACTAGCGGGAGCCGGCGAGCAGTACTTC. It translates to CASSSRLAGAGEQYF.

The genes are TRBV3-1 (or the pseudogene TRBV3-2) and TRBJ2-1; TRBD2 agrees at 11 bases. The CDR3 is made up of 17 amino acids. Trimming removed 1 base from V and 2 bases from J; junction bases left unmatched: 4. From germline, CDR1 is LGHDT and CDR2 YNNKEL (reference sequence). This CDR3 reads CASSQVSGRAPYNEQFF. CDR3 nucleotides: TGTGCCAGCAGCCAAGTTAGCGGGAGGGCCCCCTACAATGAGCAGTTCTTC.

The chain joins TRBV28 to TRBJ2-3, with a possible D match to TRBD2 (6 bases). The length of the CDR3 is 13 residues. Trimming stripped 6 bases from V and 4 bases from J, with 11 bases between. Germline V CDR1 and CDR2: MDHEN, SYDVKM. The DNA of the CDR3 is TGTGCCAGCAGGCCTGGGGGGTCAGATACGCAGTATTTT. It encodes CASRPGGSDTQYF.